The T cell receptor (beta chain) described here comes from a study of yellow fever vaccine responses in identical twins (dated by TCRdb to 2017 to 2018). General notes on the study: In identical twins, the study followed T cell clones that responded to the vaccine with precision.

Note on this clonotype: The specificity of this receptor is unknown. The input lacks base qualities; no much larger clone sits a single base away.

Overall results and qualifications from the work: The authors reported that the T cell response to vaccination in identical twins appeared partly convergent and partly personalized.

Library generation was performed with RT-PCR. Sequencing was carried out with an Illumina HiSeq 2500. TCRdb handled the public reads itself, with Q25 trimming in fastp and clone calling in MiXCR, and kept productive beta chains. One record per CDR3 amino acid sequence lists the most common genes and DNA. In all, the sample holds approximately 7,200 distinct CDR3 sequences, and about 86% of those were seen once. 1.2% of the sample goes to the ten largest clones. The CDR3 starts with the cysteine, ends with the phenylalanine, and has 15 residues. The retained sequence is limited to the CDR3, 45 bases, with the frame set at the first base. V is reduced by 0 bases and J by 7 bases, leaving a spacing of 14 bases between them. The germline V gene specifies SGHRS as CDR1 and YFSETQ as CDR2.

The sequence joins TRBV5-1 to TRBJ2-1, and the D gene may be TRBD1, 5 bases matching. The source material was T cells from blood (PBMCs), unsorted or a sorted subset (not recorded which), sampled before or after yellow fever vaccination (not recorded which). The clonotype was recovered from a woman between 18 and 30 years old who received the yellow fever vaccine. Donor details come from another sample of the same person, matched by shared clones. CDR3 loop: CASSLVPGRWNEQFF. The nucleotide sequence is TGCGCCAGCAGCTTGGTCCCAGGGCGTTGGAATGAGCAGTTCTTC. The variable domain in full, with residues beyond the CDR3 obtained from the reference TRBV5-1 and TRBJ2-1 genes, is KAGVTQTPRYLIKTRGQQVTLSCSPISGHRSVSWYQQTPGQGLQFLFEYFSETQRNKGNFPGRFSGRQFSNSRSEMNVSTLELGDSALYLCASSLVPGRWNEQFFGPGTRLTVL.